This T cell receptor beta chain was obtained from a study of neurological immune-mediated disorders. TCRdb called the 5' RACE reads again in MiXCR, with one record for every CDR3 protein. The data show about 21,000 distinct CDR3 sequences, approximately 15% seen once. Unmatched junction bases numbered 7, after V lost 5 bases and J lost 4 bases. Germline-derived CDR1 and CDR2 are SQVTM and ANQGSEA. The CDR3 sequence is 14 residues long. This sequence originates from a woman younger than 35 with multiple sclerosis. Sequencing was carried out using CD8+ T cells from blood. This rearrangement joins TRBV29-1 to TRBJ1-4; 7 bases line up with TRBD1. The CDR3 DNA is TGCAGCGTTCCGGACAGGTCTAATAATGAAAAACTGTTTTTT. It translates to CSVPDRSNNEKLFF. Combining the CDR3 with reference TRBV29-1 and TRBJ1-4 gives the whole variable domain SAVISQKPSRDICQRGTSLTIQCQVDSQVTMMFWYRQQPGQSLTLIATANQGSEATYESGFVIDKFPISRPNLTFSTLTVSNMSPEDSSIYLCSVPDRSNNEKLFFGSGTQLSVL.